This T cell receptor (beta chain) was recorded in a study of shared clonotypes between healthy human individuals. Overall study results and limits: Clonotypes which were not shared had lower generation probabilities than clonotypes that all four donors shared. Between a handful of donors, naive CD4 clonotypes were shared at a level of about 5%. Rarefaction showed that sequencing of sorted subsets was incomplete (despite large depth).

CDR1 LNHDA and CDR2 SQIVND come from the germline V gene (reference sequence). Trimming removed 5 bases at V and 3 bases at J, with 5 bases between. This CDR3 spans 12 amino acids. Assay: immunoSEQ multiplex PCR; the TCRdb copy retains only in-frame clones and omits some. Among some 790,000 clones listed, approximately 72% were seen once. Comment on this clone: Its cognate antigen is unknown.

The TCR comes from a woman in her thirties in good health. Sequencing was carried out using memory CD4+ T cells sorted from blood. Subset reported: CD45RA-negative fraction. The V gene is TRBV19, the J gene TRBJ2-1; D not resolved. CDR3 DNA: TGTGCCAGTAGTGCTAGCTACAATGAGCAGTTCTTC. Its translation is CASSASYNEQFF.